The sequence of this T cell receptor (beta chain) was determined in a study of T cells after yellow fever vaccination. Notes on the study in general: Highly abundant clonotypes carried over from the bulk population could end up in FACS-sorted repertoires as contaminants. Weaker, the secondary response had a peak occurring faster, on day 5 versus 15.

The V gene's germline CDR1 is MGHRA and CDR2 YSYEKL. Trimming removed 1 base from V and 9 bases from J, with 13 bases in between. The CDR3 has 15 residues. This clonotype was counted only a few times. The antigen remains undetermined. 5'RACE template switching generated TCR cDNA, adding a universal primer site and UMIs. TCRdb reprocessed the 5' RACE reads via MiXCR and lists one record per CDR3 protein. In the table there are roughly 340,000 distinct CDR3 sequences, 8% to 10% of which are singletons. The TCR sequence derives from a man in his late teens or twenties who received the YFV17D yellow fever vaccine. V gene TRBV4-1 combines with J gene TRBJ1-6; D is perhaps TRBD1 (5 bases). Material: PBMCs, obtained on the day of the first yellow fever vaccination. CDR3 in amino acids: CASSQAAGLFSPLHF. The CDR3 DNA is TGCGCCAGCAGCCAAGCAGCAGGGCTTTTTTCACCCCTCCACTTT.